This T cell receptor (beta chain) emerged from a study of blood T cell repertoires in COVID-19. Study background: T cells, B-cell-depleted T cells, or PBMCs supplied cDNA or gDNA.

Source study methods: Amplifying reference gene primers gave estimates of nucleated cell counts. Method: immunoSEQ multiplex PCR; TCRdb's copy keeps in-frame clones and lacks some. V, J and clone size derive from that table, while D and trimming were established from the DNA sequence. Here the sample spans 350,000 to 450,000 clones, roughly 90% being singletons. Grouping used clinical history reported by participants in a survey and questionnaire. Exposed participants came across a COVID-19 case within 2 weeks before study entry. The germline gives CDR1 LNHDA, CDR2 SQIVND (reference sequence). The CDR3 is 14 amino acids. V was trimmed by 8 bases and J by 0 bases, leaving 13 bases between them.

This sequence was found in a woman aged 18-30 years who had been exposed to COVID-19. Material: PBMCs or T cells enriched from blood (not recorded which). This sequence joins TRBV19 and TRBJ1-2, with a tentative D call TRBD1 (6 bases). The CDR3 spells CASFGTQANYGYTF. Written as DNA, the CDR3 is TGTGCCAGTTTTGGGACACAGGCTAACTATGGCTACACCTTC.